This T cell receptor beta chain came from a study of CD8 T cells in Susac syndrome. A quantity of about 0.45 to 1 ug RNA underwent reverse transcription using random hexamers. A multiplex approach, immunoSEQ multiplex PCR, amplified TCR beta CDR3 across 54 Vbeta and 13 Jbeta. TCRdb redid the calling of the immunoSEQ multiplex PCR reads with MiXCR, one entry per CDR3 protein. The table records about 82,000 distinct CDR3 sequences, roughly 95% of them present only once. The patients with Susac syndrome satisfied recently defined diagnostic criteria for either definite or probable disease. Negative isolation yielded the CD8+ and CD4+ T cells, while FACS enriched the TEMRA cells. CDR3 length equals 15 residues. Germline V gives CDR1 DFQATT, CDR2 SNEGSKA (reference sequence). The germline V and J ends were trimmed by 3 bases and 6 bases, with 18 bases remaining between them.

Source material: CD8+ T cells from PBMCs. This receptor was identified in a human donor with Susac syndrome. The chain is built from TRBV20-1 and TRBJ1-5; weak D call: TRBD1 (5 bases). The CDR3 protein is CSARVRGVSGQPQHF. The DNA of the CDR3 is TGCAGTGCTAGGGTTAGGGGAGTTTCAGGTCAGCCCCAGCATTTT.